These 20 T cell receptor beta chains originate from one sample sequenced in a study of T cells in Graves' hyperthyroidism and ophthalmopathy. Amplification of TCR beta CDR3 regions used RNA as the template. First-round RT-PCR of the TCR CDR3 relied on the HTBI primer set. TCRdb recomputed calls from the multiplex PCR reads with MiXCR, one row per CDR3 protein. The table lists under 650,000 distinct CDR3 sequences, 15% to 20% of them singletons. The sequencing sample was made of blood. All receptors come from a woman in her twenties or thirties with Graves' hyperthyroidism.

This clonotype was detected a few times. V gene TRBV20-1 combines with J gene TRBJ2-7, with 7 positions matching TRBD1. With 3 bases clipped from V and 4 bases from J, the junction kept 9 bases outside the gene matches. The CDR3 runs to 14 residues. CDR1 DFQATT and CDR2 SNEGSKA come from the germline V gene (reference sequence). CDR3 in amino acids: CSARIQGSIYEQYF. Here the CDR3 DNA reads TGCAGTGCTAGGATACAGGGGTCCATATACGAGCAGTACTTC.

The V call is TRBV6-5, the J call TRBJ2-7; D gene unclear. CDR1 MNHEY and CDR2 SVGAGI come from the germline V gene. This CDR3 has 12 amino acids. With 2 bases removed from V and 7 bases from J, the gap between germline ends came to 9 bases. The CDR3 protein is CASSYRLPEQYF. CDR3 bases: TGTGCCAGCAGTTACCGGCTTCCGGAGCAGTACTTC.

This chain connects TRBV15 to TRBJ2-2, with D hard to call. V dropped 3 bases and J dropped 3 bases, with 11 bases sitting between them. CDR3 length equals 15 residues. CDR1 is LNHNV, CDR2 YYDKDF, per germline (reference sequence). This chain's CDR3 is CATSSFGPHTGELFF. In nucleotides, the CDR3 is TGTGCCACCAGCAGTTTTGGGCCGCACACCGGGGAGCTGTTTTTT.

For the CDR3, the DNA is TGCGCCAGCAGCCAAGATCGACTAGCCCGGTACGAGCAGTACTTC. It is translated as CASSQDRLARYEQYF. The chain has TRBV4-3 and TRBJ2-7; 7 bases line up with TRBD2. This CDR3 is built from 15 residues. Germline values: CDR1 LGHNA, CDR2 YSLEER. J was trimmed by 4 bases and V by 0 bases; bases with no gene match: 6.

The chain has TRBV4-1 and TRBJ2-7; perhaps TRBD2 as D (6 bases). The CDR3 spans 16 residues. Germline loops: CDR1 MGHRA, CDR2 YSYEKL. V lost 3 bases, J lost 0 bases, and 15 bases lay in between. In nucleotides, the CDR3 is TGCGCCAGCAGCCAGGCCCCGGGACTTACCTCCTACGAGCAGTACTTC. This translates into CASSQAPGLTSYEQYF.

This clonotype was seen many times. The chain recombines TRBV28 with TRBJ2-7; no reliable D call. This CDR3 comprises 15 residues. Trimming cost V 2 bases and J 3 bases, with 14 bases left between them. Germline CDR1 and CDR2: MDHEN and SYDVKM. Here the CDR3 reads CASSLGQLASYEQYF. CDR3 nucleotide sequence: TGTGCCAGCAGTTTAGGGCAGTTGGCAAGCTACGAGCAGTACTTC. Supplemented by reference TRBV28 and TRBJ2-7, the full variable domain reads DVKVTQSSRYLVKRTGEKVFLECVQDMDHENMFWYRQDPGLGLRLIYFSYDVKMKEKGDIPEGYSVSREKKERFSLILESASTNQTSMYLCASSLGQLASYEQYFGPGTRLTVT.

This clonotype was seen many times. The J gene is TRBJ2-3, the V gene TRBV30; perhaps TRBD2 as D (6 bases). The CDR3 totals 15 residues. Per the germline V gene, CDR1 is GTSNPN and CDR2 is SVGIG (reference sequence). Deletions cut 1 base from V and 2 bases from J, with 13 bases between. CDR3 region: CAWSDPREITDTQYF. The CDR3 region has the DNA TGTGCCTGGAGTGATCCCCGGGAGATCACAGATACGCAGTATTTT.

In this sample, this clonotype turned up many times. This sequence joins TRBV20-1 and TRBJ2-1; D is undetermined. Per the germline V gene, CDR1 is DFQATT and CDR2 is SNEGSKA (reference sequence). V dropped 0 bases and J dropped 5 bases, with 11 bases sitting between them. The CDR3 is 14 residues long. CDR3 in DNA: TGCAGTGCTAGAGATCGGGTCCGTGACAATGAGCAGTTCTTC. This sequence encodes CSARDRVRDNEQFF.

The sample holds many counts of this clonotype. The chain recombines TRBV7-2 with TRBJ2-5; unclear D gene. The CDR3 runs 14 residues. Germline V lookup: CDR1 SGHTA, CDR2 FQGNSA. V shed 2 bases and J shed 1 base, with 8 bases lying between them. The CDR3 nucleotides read TGTGCCAGCAGCTTAACGCAGGCCCAAGAGACCCAGTACTTC. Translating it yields CASSLTQAQETQYF.

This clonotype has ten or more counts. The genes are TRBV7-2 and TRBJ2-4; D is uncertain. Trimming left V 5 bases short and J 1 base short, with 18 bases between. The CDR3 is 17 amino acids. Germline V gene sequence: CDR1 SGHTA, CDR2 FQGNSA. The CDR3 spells CASSADLGSWAKNIQYF. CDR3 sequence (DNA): TGTGCCAGCAGCGCCGACCTGGGGTCCTGGGCCAAAAACATTCAGTACTTC.

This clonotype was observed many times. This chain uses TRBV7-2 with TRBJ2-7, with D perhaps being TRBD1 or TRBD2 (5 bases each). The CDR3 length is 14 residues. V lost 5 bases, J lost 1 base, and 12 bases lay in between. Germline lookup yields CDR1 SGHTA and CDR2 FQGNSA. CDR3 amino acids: CASSPIGTSYEQYF. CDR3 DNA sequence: TGTGCCAGCAGCCCCATAGGGACGTCCTACGAGCAGTACTTC. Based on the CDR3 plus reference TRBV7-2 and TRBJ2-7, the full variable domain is GAGVSQSPSNKVTEKGKDVELRCDPISGHTALYWYRQSLGQGLEFLIYFQGNSAPDKSGLPSDRFSAERTGGSVSTLTIQRTQQEDSAVYLCASSPIGTSYEQYFGPGTRLTVT.

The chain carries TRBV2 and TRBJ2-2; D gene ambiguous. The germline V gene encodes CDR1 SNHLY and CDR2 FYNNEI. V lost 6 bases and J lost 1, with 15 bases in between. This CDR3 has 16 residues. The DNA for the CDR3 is TGTGCCAGCAGCACAAGGCAGCAGCAGAACACCGGGGAGCTGTTTTTT. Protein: CASSTRQQQNTGELFF. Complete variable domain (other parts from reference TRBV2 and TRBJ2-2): EPEVTQTPSHQVTQMGQEVILRCVPISNHLYFYWYRQILGQKVEFLVSFYNNEISEKSEIFDDQFSVERPDGSNFTLKIRSTKLEDSAMYFCASSTRQQQNTGELFFGEGSRLTVL.

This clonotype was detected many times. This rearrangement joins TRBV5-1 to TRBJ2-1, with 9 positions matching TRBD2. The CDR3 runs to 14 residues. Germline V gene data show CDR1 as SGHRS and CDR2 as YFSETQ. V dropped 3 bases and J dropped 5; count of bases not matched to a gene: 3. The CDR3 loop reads CASSSSSGNNEQFF. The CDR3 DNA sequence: TGCGCCAGCAGCTCTTCTAGCGGGAACAATGAGCAGTTCTTC.

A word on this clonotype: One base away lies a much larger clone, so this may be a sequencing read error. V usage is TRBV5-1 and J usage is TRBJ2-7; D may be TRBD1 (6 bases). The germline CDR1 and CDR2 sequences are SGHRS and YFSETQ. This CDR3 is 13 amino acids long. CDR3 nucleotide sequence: TGCGCCAGCAGCATCGGGACAATCTACGAGCAGCACTTC. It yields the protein CASSIGTIYEQHF.

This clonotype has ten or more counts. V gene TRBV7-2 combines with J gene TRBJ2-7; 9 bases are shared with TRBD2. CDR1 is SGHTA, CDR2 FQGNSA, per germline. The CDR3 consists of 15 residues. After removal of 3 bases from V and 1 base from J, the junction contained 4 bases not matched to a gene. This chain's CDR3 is CASSFGTSSSYEQYF. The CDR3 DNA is TGTGCCAGCAGCTTTGGGACTAGCTCATCCTACGAGCAGTACTTC. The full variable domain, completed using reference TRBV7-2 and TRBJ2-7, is GAGVSQSPSNKVTEKGKDVELRCDPISGHTALYWYRQSLGQGLEFLIYFQGNSAPDKSGLPSDRFSAERTGGSVSTLTIQRTQQEDSAVYLCASSFGTSSSYEQYFGPGTRLTVT.

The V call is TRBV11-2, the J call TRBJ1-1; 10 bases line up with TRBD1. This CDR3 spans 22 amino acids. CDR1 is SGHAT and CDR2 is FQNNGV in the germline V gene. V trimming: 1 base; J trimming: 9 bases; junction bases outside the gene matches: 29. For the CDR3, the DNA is TGTGCCAGCAGCTTAGCCCCCCAAACCGGAATGACAGGGGGCGAAGGATGGACTAAAGCTTTCTTT. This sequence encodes CASSLAPQTGMTGGEGWTKAFF.

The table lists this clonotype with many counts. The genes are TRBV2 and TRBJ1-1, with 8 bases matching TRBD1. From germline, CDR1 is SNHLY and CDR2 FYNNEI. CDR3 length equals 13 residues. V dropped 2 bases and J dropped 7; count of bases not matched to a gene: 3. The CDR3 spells CASSERQGIEAFF. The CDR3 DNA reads TGTGCCAGCAGTGAACGACAGGGGATTGAAGCTTTCTTT. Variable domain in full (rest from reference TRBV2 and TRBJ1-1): EPEVTQTPSHQVTQMGQEVILRCVPISNHLYFYWYRQILGQKVEFLVSFYNNEISEKSEIFDDQFSVERPDGSNFTLKIRSTKLEDSAMYFCASSERQGIEAFFGQGTRLTVV.

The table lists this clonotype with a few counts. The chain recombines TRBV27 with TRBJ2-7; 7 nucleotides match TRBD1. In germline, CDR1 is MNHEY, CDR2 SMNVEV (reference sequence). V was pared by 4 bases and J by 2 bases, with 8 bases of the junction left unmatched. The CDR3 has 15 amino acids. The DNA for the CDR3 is TGTGCCAGCAGTTCCGGACAGGAACCTGCCTACGAGCAGTACTTC. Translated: CASSSGQEPAYEQYF.

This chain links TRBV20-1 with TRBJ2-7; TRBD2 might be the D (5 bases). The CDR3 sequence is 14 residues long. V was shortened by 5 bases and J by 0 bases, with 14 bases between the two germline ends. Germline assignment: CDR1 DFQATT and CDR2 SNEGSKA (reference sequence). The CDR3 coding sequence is TGCAGTGCTGTTAGCGAGAGCCTCTCCTACGAGCAGTACTTC. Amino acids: CSAVSESLSYEQYF.

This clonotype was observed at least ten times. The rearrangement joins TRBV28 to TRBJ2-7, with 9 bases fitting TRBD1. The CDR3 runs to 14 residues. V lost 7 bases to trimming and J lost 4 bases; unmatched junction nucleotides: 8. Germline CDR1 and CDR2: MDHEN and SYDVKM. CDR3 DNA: TGTGCCAGCAAGTTAGGGACAGGGCGATACGAGCAGTACTTC. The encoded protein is CASKLGTGRYEQYF. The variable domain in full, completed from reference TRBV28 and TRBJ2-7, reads DVKVTQSSRYLVKRTGEKVFLECVQDMDHENMFWYRQDPGLGLRLIYFSYDVKMKEKGDIPEGYSVSREKKERFSLILESASTNQTSMYLCASKLGTGRYEQYFGPGTRLTVT.